This passage covers 18 T cell receptor beta chains from one sample sequenced in a study of shared clonotypes between healthy human individuals. Produced via immunoSEQ multiplex PCR; TCRdb's table is partial and in-frame only. This sample has 2 million to 2.5 million clones, with roughly 94% found just once. Source material: naive CD4+ T cells sorted from blood. As for subset: CD45RA+ positively selected. These TCRs come from a man aged 18 to 29 in good health.

This chain joins TRBV30 and TRBJ1-1; D gene uncertain. V lost 2 bases, J lost 5 bases, and 3 bases lay in between. The CDR3 length is 10 residues. Germline CDR1 reads GTSNPN; CDR2 reads SVGIG (reference sequence). The CDR3 is CAWSLTEAFF. The CDR3 DNA is TGTGCCTGGAGTCTGACTGAAGCTTTCTTT.

The chain couples TRBV5-1 to TRBJ1-6, with a weak D call TRBD1 (5 bases). Germline-derived CDR1 and CDR2 are SGHRS and YFSETQ. CDR3 length: 16 amino acids. Trimming took 2 bases from V and 7 from J, leaving 16 bases between them. CDR3 protein: CASSLRDVAGNSPLHF. Here the CDR3 DNA reads TGCGCCAGCAGCTTAAGGGACGTTGCTGGGAATTCACCCCTCCACTTT.

The chain recombines TRBV28 with TRBJ1-6, with D maybe TRBD1 (5 bases). V lost 5 bases to trimming and J lost 14 bases, with 22 bases between them. Germline CDR1 reads MDHEN; CDR2 reads SYDVKM. The CDR3 sequence is 15 residues long. In DNA, the CDR3 is TGTGCCAGCAGTCAACCGGGACCGAGCAAGAGTTCCCTCCACTTT. Amino acids: CASSQPGPSKSSLHF. The full variable domain, with the rest looked up from reference TRBV28 and TRBJ1-6, is DVKVTQSSRYLVKRTGEKVFLECVQDMDHENMFWYRQDPGLGLRLIYFSYDVKMKEKGDIPEGYSVSREKKERFSLILESASTNQTSMYLCASSQPGPSKSSLHFGNGTRLTVT.

V gene TRBV2 combines with J gene TRBJ1-2; 12 bases agree with TRBD1. CDR1 SNHLY and CDR2 FYNNEI come from the germline V gene. Unmatched junction bases numbered 6, after V lost 5 bases and J lost 8 bases. The CDR3 is made up of 14 amino acids. The CDR3 sequence is CASSPGTGGLGYTF. For the CDR3, the DNA is TGTGCCAGCAGTCCCGGGACAGGGGGCTTGGGCTACACCTTC.

This clone was detected ten times or more. The V and J genes are TRBV28 and TRBJ1-2; 7 bases agree with TRBD1. Germline loops: CDR1 MDHEN, CDR2 SYDVKM. V dropped 5 bases and J dropped 7; count of bases not matched to a gene: 10. This CDR3 has 14 residues. This chain's CDR3 is CASSPQPRDSGYTF. The CDR3 nucleotides are TGTGCCAGCAGTCCGCAACCCCGGGACAGTGGCTACACCTTC.

The rearrangement links TRBV5-4 to TRBJ2-7; a possible D gene is TRBD2 (6 bases). CDR3 size: 14 residues. V lost 4 bases and J lost 2, with 13 bases in between. CDR1 is SGHNT, CDR2 YYREEE, per germline (reference sequence). The CDR3 is CASSPAGRPYEQYF. The CDR3, as DNA: TGTGCCAGCAGCCCCGCGGGACGGCCCTACGAGCAGTACTTC.

The chain links TRBV7-9 to TRBJ1-4; D perhaps matches TRBD1 (6 bases). The CDR3 is 15 amino acids. CDR1 SEHNR and CDR2 FQNEAQ come from the germline V gene (reference sequence). V was shortened by 4 bases and J by 0 bases, with 9 bases between the two germline ends. In nucleotides, the CDR3 is TGTGCCAGCAGCTGGTGGACAGCAACTAATGAAAAACTGTTTTTT. It codes for CASSWWTATNEKLFF.

This chain connects TRBV28 to TRBJ1-6; 11 bases line up with TRBD1. The CDR3 is made up of 14 amino acids. V trimming: 6 bases; J trimming: 9 bases; junction bases outside the gene matches: 4. The germline gives CDR1 MDHEN, CDR2 SYDVKM. CDR3 amino acids: CASRSGTGGSPLHF. The DNA of the CDR3 is TGTGCCAGCAGGTCCGGGACAGGGGGTTCACCCCTCCACTTT. The entire variable domain, with the rest obtained from reference TRBV28 and TRBJ1-6, is as follows: DVKVTQSSRYLVKRTGEKVFLECVQDMDHENMFWYRQDPGLGLRLIYFSYDVKMKEKGDIPEGYSVSREKKERFSLILESASTNQTSMYLCASRSGTGGSPLHFGNGTRLTVT.

The chain carries TRBV19 and TRBJ1-2, with a tentative D call TRBD1 (6 bases). This CDR3 comprises 13 residues. Germline V gene data show CDR1 as LNHDA and CDR2 as SQIVND (reference sequence). Trimming took 6 bases from V and 8 from J, leaving 16 bases between them. The CDR3 loop reads CASRISGQLGYTF. The CDR3 DNA follows: TGTGCCAGTAGAATTTCCGGACAGCTAGGCTACACCTTC.

The chain combines TRBV9 with TRBJ2-2; 12 bases are a match to TRBD2. V lost 0 bases, J lost 5 bases, and 11 bases stayed unmatched. This CDR3 has 19 residues. Germline V gene sequence: CDR1 SGDLS, CDR2 YYNGEE. The CDR3 sequence is CASSVGLAGATRGTGELFF. CDR3 bases: TGTGCCAGCAGCGTAGGACTAGCGGGAGCTACTCGAGGTACCGGGGAGCTGTTTTTT.

The chain carries TRBV11-3 and TRBJ2-2; D possibly uses TRBD1 or TRBD2 (5 bases each). The CDR3 is made up of 15 amino acids. Germline-derived CDR1 and CDR2 are SGHNT and YENEEA. V lost 5 bases, J lost 4 bases, and 14 bases lay in between. The CDR3 reads CASSLAGTTTGELFF. CDR3 in DNA: TGTGCCAGCAGCCTTGCCGGGACGACCACCGGGGAGCTGTTTTTT.

The rearrangement uses TRBV7-9 and TRBJ1-2; D unresolved. Trimming shortened V by 9 bases and J by 3 bases, and 17 bases separated the two germline ends. Germline CDR1 and CDR2: SEHNR and FQNEAQ (reference sequence). The CDR3 totals 14 residues. The CDR3 here is CASRTDEVYYGYTF. The CDR3 bases are TGTGCCAGTCGAACAGACGAGGTTTACTATGGCTACACCTTC.

The V gene is TRBV11-2, the J gene TRBJ2-5, with D maybe TRBD2 (5 bases). The J call may be mistaken, given a closer DNA end match to TRBJ2-7. Germline assignment: CDR1 SGHAT and CDR2 FQNNGV. There are 14 residues in the CDR3. The chain's CDR3 is CASSPRSAGYEQYF. DNA for the CDR3: TGTGCCAGCAGCCCCCGGTCGGCGGGCTACGAGCAGTACTTC.

This chain joins TRBV5-1 and TRBJ1-1, with D hard to call. CDR1 is SGHRS, CDR2 YFSETQ, per germline. The CDR3 sequence is 14 residues long. The V and J ends lost 4 bases and 1 base respectively, with 11 bases between them. In DNA form, the CDR3 reads TGCGCCAGCAGCCACGGTTGGGGGAACACTGAAGCTTTCTTT. It codes for CASSHGWGNTEAFF.

This clone is a singleton in its sample. A much larger clone is a single base away; this may be a read error. The J gene is TRBJ2-7, the V gene TRBV19; weak D call: TRBD1 (5 bases). The CDR3 spans 11 residues. V lost 4 bases to trimming and J lost 4 bases, with 5 bases between them. The V gene's germline CDR1 is LNHDA and CDR2 SQIVND (reference sequence). For the CDR3, the DNA is TGTGCCAGTAGTAAGGGGTACGAGCAGTACTTC. Translation: CASSKGYEQYF. The full variable domain, its missing parts supplied by reference TRBV19 and TRBJ2-7, is DGGITQSPKYLFRKEGQNVTLSCEQNLNHDAMYWYRQDPGQGLRLIYYSQIVNDFQKGDIAEGYSVSREKKESFPLTVTSAQKNPTAFYLCASSKGYEQYFGPGTRLTVT.

This clone was seen a single time. The J gene is TRBJ2-3, the V gene TRBV30, with 8 bases fitting TRBD1. Losses at the gene ends were 3 bases for V and 4 bases for J; bases not matched to a gene: 27. The CDR3 runs 21 residues. Per the germline V gene, CDR1 is GTSNPN and CDR2 is SVGIG (reference sequence). CDR3 sequence (DNA): TGTGCCTGGAGAACCTCCGGGGACAGGCGTTGGTGGGGAGCAAGGTCAGATACGCAGTATTTT. Encoded protein: CAWRTSGDRRWWGARSDTQYF.

The CDR3 protein is CASSKSGNTDTQYF. Written as DNA, the CDR3 is TGTGCCAGCAGTAAGTCAGGGAACACAGATACGCAGTATTTT. This chain links TRBV6-1 with TRBJ2-3; tentatively, D is TRBD1 (5 bases). Per the germline V gene, CDR1 is MNHNS and CDR2 is SASEGT. The CDR3 covers 14 residues. V shed 5 bases and J shed 2 bases, with 11 bases lying between them.

The chain carries TRBV5-1 and TRBJ2-6; D gene uncertain. CDR1 is SGHRS, CDR2 YFSETQ, per germline. V was trimmed by 5 bases and J by 2 bases, leaving 14 bases between them. The CDR3 consists of 16 residues. CDR3 region: CASSYSLGTGANVLTF. In DNA form, the CDR3 reads TGCGCCAGCAGTTATTCTCTTGGAACTGGGGCCAACGTCCTGACTTTC.